The 12 T cell receptor beta chains below come from one sample, sequenced in a study of PD-L1 blockade in urothelial cancer (dated by TCRdb to 2016 to 2017). Receptor libraries were prepared by the immunoSEQ multiplex PCR assay. The source is immuneACCESS, and TCRdb retained only in-frame sequences with V and J called. Part of the clones is not carried over; for the studies checked, unresolved V genes explain less than half of this, and the remainder is unexplained. This sample comprises around 38,000 clones, approximately 86% of them detected only once. The ten largest account for 24% of the sample. What this sample's time point label stands for: peripheral blood 6 weeks after treatment start. Sequenced here: PBMCs, sampled around atezolizumab (anti-PD-L1) treatment. These TCRs come from a man aged 60 to 75 with urothelial cancer.

This chain connects TRBV4-1 to TRBJ1-6, with 8 bases fitting TRBD1. Trimming took 3 bases from V and 7 from J; bases not matched to a gene: 5. The CDR3 covers 15 residues. CDR1 and CDR2 from the germline V gene are MGHRA and YSYEKL. The CDR3 here is CASSQWQGANSPLHF. The CDR3 DNA is TGCGCCAGCAGCCAGTGGCAGGGGGCGAATTCACCCCTCCACTTT.

The chain recombines TRBV5-5 with TRBJ1-4; a possible D gene is TRBD1 (5 bases). Germline V CDR1 and CDR2: SGHKS, YYEKEE (reference sequence). CDR3 length equals 13 residues. Trimming removed 6 bases at V and 11 bases at J, with 17 bases between. CDR3 amino acids: CASTSEGRGKLFF. The CDR3 DNA reads TGTGCCAGCACCTCGGAGGGGAGAGGGAAACTGTTTTTT.

The chain couples TRBV25-1 to TRBJ1-5, with D uncertain. CDR3 size: 14 residues. Looked up from germline, CDR1 is MGHDK and CDR2 is SYGVNS. V lost 4 bases and J lost 5, with 12 bases in between. The CDR3 reads CASSGLGNDQPQHF. The DNA of the CDR3 is TGTGCCAGCAGTGGGCTCGGGAATGATCAGCCCCAGCATTTT.

The CDR3 DNA is TGTGCCATCAGTGAGTTCCCCCCGCGACAGGGAGGAGGAGGGACCCTAATGAACACTGAAGCTTTCTTT. As protein: CAISEFPPRQGGGGTLMNTEAFF. This chain links TRBV10-3 with TRBJ1-1; 7 positions match TRBD1. V gave up 1 base and J gave up 0 bases; unmatched junction bases: 26. CDR1 and CDR2 from the germline V gene are ENHRY and SYGVKD. The CDR3 has 23 residues.

This clone was seen a handful of times. The chain has TRBV10-3 and TRBJ1-5, with TRBD1 as a possible D gene (5 bases). CDR1 is ENHRY and CDR2 is SYGVKD in the germline V gene. V lost 4 bases and J lost 2, with 18 bases in between. CDR3 length: 17 amino acids. The CDR3 loop is CAISGMDTLSGNQPQHF. CDR3 DNA: TGTGCCATCAGTGGCATGGACACGTTGTCGGGCAATCAGCCCCAGCATTTT.

The J gene is TRBJ1-1, the V gene TRBV2; 7 bases line up with TRBD1. The germline V gene has CDR1 SNHLY and CDR2 FYNNEI. The V gene end was trimmed by 5 bases and the J gene end by 4 bases; junction bases not matched to a gene: 7. The CDR3 is 14 residues long. This chain's CDR3 is CASSPDRVGTEAFF. In DNA form, the CDR3 reads TGTGCCAGCAGTCCTGACAGGGTGGGCACTGAAGCTTTCTTT.

Here the CDR3 reads CAWSHRDEKLFF. As DNA, the CDR3 is TGTGCCTGGTCACACAGGGATGAAAAACTGTTTTTT. This chain connects TRBV30 to TRBJ1-4; perhaps TRBD1 as D (6 bases). Trimming took 5 bases from V and 6 from J, leaving 10 bases between them. The germline V gene has CDR1 GTSNPN and CDR2 SVGIG (reference sequence). The CDR3 loop spans 12 amino acids. The variable domain in full, with the rest retrieved from reference TRBV30 and TRBJ1-4, is SQTIHQWPATLVQPVGSPLSLECTVEGTSNPNLYWYRQAAGRGLQLLFYSVGIGQISSEVPQNLSASRPQDRQFILSSKKLLLSDSGFYLCAWSHRDEKLFFGSGTQLSVL.

J is TRBJ2-7 and V is TRBV27, with 7 bases fitting TRBD1. Trimming removed 2 bases from V and 6 bases from J; junction bases left unmatched: 4. This CDR3 is 13 amino acids long. From germline, CDR1 is MNHEY and CDR2 SMNVEV (reference sequence). CDR3 DNA sequence: TGTGCCAGCAGTTTAAGACAGGGTAGCGAGCAGTACTTC. Amino acid sequence: CASSLRQGSEQYF.

The chain couples TRBV5-4 to TRBJ2-5; D gene ambiguous. Looked up from germline, CDR1 is SGHNT and CDR2 is YYREEE (reference sequence). This CDR3 contains 12 residues. The V gene lost 0 bases and the J gene lost 4 bases, with 4 bases spanning the gap. The CDR3 sequence is CASSLARETQYF. The CDR3 bases are TGTGCCAGCAGCTTGGCCAGAGAGACCCAGTACTTC.

The chain employs TRBV19 and TRBJ1-4, with a weak D call TRBD1 (6 bases). Germline values: CDR1 LNHDA, CDR2 SQIVND (reference sequence). The CDR3 spans 15 residues. Trimming removed 6 bases from V and 4 bases from J, with 15 bases in between. CDR3 DNA sequence: TGTGCCAGTAGACCCCGGGACAACCGTAATGAAAAACTGTTTTTT. It codes for CASRPRDNRNEKLFF.

This chain connects TRBV2 to TRBJ1-5, with D perhaps matching TRBD1 (6 bases). This CDR3 has 14 amino acids. Germline loops: CDR1 SNHLY, CDR2 FYNNEI. V was pared by 1 base and J by 6 bases, with 10 bases between. The CDR3 nucleotides are TGTGCCAGCAGTGAAGGAGGGGGGGGTCAGCCCCAGCATTTT. As protein: CASSEGGGGQPQHF. Variable domain in full (rest from reference TRBV2 and TRBJ1-5): EPEVTQTPSHQVTQMGQEVILRCVPISNHLYFYWYRQILGQKVEFLVSFYNNEISEKSEIFDDQFSVERPDGSNFTLKIRSTKLEDSAMYFCASSEGGGGQPQHFGDGTRLSIL.

The CDR3 spells CASSLLASYGYTF. Written as DNA, the CDR3 is TGTGCCAGCAGCTTACTGGCCTCCTATGGCTACACCTTC. The genes are TRBV11-3 and TRBJ1-2; D call uncertain. Germline V gives CDR1 SGHNT, CDR2 YENEEA. V dropped 2 bases and J dropped 4 bases, with 8 bases sitting between them. The CDR3 spans 13 residues.